This T cell receptor beta chain was sequenced for a study of shared clonotypes between healthy human individuals. Broader study findings: The study sampled only blood, and tissue repertoires likely differ. Generation of non-shared clonotypes was less probable than generation of clonotypes shared by all four donors.

Measured with immunoSEQ multiplex PCR; TCRdb has only the in-frame clones, and not every one. The sample includes roughly 760,000 clones, approximately 79% seen only once; the top ten take 1.5% to 2%. Per germline, CDR1 SGHAT and CDR2 FQNNGV. The CDR3 has 17 amino acids. With 6 bases removed from V and 0 bases from J, the gap between germline ends came to 15 bases. With respect to this clone: Its antigen is currently unknown.

Researchers partitioned CD4+ cells into CD45RA+ naive and CD45RA-negative memory subsets. The specimen sequenced was memory CD4+ T cells sorted from blood. Indicated subset: CD45RA-negative fraction. This TCR was recovered from a woman younger than 45 in good health. This chain joins TRBV11-2 and TRBJ2-6, with D hard to call. CDR3: CASRPIGRTSGANVLTF. The DNA of the CDR3 is TGTGCCAGCAGACCAATTGGACGTACCTCTGGGGCCAACGTCCTGACTTTC.